This paragraph covers one T cell receptor beta chain sequence. CDR3 size: 13 residues. V lost 5 bases to trimming and J lost 8 bases, with 15 bases between them. CDR1 is ENHRY, CDR2 SYGVKD, per germline. The sample belongs to a study of blood T cell repertoires in COVID-19. Those who participated ranged in age from roughly 18 to 90 years and resided in about 24 US areas. Cohort allocation depended upon clinical history that participants reported. Those designated as exposed participants met a COVID-19 case within 2 weeks before study entry. Assay used: immunoSEQ multiplex PCR; TCRdb lists only in-frame clones, some missing. The profile shows approximately 300,000 clones, around 85% of them singletons.

The sequenced material came from PBMCs or T cells enriched from blood (not recorded which). J is TRBJ1-2 and V is TRBV10-3; D possibly corresponds to TRBD1 (5 bases). The receptor was derived from a woman in her twenties or thirties who had been exposed to COVID-19. The CDR3 bases are TGTGCCATCAGTCCCGACAGAGTAAAAGGCTACACCTTC. It encodes CAISPDRVKGYTF.